These T cell receptor beta chains were read from a single sample in a study of cytomegalovirus exposure and HLA in healthy donors. Sequencing used immunoSEQ multiplex PCR; TCRdb keeps in-frame clones, though not all of them. The table includes roughly 220,000 clones, approximately 80% detected once. Sequencing was carried out using PBMCs. The source is a man younger than 45 in good health and CMV-seronegative. CDR3s include the opening cysteine and the closing phenylalanine or tryptophan. D genes are given only for firm matches. Clone size, where shown, is once, few, many, or a class for clones that have expanded.

clone size: .; J gene: TRBJ1-1; D gene: TRBD1; V gene: TRBV15; CDR3 DNA: TGTGCCACCAGCAGATCTAGGGGGCTGTATACTGAAGCTTTCTTT; CDR3 protein: CATSRSRGLYTEAFF
clone size: .; J gene: TRBJ2-7; D gene: .; V gene: TRBV28; CDR3 DNA: TGTGCCAGCAGTTTGAGTGACAGGAAGGTCTCCTACGAGCAGTACTTC; CDR3 protein: CASSLSDRKVSYEQYF
clone size: few; J gene: TRBJ2-5; D gene: .; V gene: TRBV6-1; CDR3 DNA: TGTGCCGGGACATCGAAAGACCGAAAAGAGACCCAGTACTTC; CDR3 protein: CAGTSKDRKETQYF
clone size: .; J gene: TRBJ2-7; D gene: TRBD1; V gene: TRBV11-2; CDR3 DNA: TGTGCCAGCAGCCTCGACAGGGGCGAGCAGTACTTC; CDR3 protein: CASSLDRGEQYF
clone size: .; J gene: TRBJ2-5; D gene: TRBD1; V gene: TRBV28; CDR3 DNA: TGTGCCAGCAGTCCCTTAGACAGGGACCAAGAGACCCAGTACTTC; CDR3 protein: CASSPLDRDQETQYF
clone size: .; J gene: TRBJ2-3; D gene: .; V gene: TRBV2; CDR3 DNA: TGTGCCAGCAGGAGGTGGGGGGTGGAAGATACGCAGTATTTT; CDR3 protein: CASRRWGVEDTQYF
clone size: .; J gene: TRBJ2-5; D gene: TRBD2; V gene: TRBV7-8; CDR3 DNA: TGTGCCAGCAGCTTAGTTGGACTAGCTACATCTTCGGAGACCCAGTACTTC; CDR3 protein: CASSLVGLATSSETQYF
clone size: .; J gene: TRBJ2-1; D gene: TRBD2; V gene: TRBV5-1; CDR3 DNA: TGCGCCAGCAGCCTGGGGACTAGCGGCGGGGGATACAATGAGCAGTTCTTC; CDR3 protein: CASSLGTSGGGYNEQFF
clone size: .; J gene: TRBJ2-2; D gene: .; V gene: TRBV28; CDR3 DNA: TGTGCCAGCTCGGGGGAGACCGGGGAGCTGTTTTTT; CDR3 protein: CASSGETGELFF
clone size: .; J gene: TRBJ2-3; D gene: .; V gene: TRBV27; CDR3 DNA: TGTGCCAGCGGGGGGTCGGTAGATACGCAGTATTTT; CDR3 protein: CASGGSVDTQYF
clone size: .; J gene: TRBJ2-1; D gene: .; V gene: TRBV27; CDR3 DNA: TGTGCCAGCAGTACCCTCCTAGCGCCCTCCTACAATGAGCAGTTCTTC; CDR3 protein: CASSTLLAPSYNEQFF
clone size: .; J gene: TRBJ2-5; D gene: .; V gene: TRBV5-1; CDR3 DNA: TGCGCCAGCAGGGAGGGAGAGACCCAGTACTTC; CDR3 protein: CASREGETQYF
clone size: .; J gene: TRBJ2-5; D gene: TRBD2; V gene: TRBV9; CDR3 DNA: TGTGCCAGCAGCCTGACTAGCGGGGGACAGACCCAGTACTTC; CDR3 protein: CASSLTSGGQTQYF
clone size: .; J gene: TRBJ1-3; D gene: TRBD1; V gene: TRBV28; CDR3 DNA: TGTGCCAGCAGGCCGGACAGGGGATCCGGAAACACCATATATTTT; CDR3 protein: CASRPDRGSGNTIYF
clone size: .; J gene: TRBJ2-3; D gene: TRBD2; V gene: TRBV7-8; CDR3 DNA: TGTGCCAGCAGCTTAGCGCCCTCCAGCGGGGGGAGTTATACGCAGTATTTT; CDR3 protein: CASSLAPSSGGSYTQYF
clone size: .; J gene: TRBJ1-2; D gene: TRBD1; V gene: TRBV7-8; CDR3 DNA: TGTGCCAGCAGCGACCGGGACAGGGGGGACTATGGCTACACCTTC; CDR3 protein: CASSDRDRGDYGYTF
clone size: .; J gene: TRBJ1-4; D gene: .; V gene: TRBV5-6; CDR3 DNA: TGTGCCAGCAGCTTGGGGGGGCGGCTAACTAATGAAAAACTGTTTTTT; CDR3 protein: CASSLGGRLTNEKLFF
clone size: .; J gene: TRBJ1-5; D gene: .; V gene: TRBV5-5; CDR3 DNA: TGTGCCAGCAGCAGTGGAGTCTTGCAGCTCGGGTCGGGCAATCAGCCCCAGCATTTT; CDR3 protein: CASSSGVLQLGSGNQPQHF
clone size: .; J gene: TRBJ2-1; D gene: TRBD2; V gene: TRBV9; CDR3 DNA: TGTGCCAGCAGCTCGCCCCGTTCGACTAGCGGGGGGGAGAATGAGCAGTTCTTC; CDR3 protein: CASSSPRSTSGGENEQFF
clone size: .; J gene: TRBJ1-3; D gene: .; V gene: TRBV6-1; CDR3 DNA: TGTGCCAGCAGTGAGACAGGAAACTCTGGAAACACCATATATTTT; CDR3 protein: CASSETGNSGNTIYF
clone size: .; J gene: TRBJ2-2; D gene: TRBD2; V gene: TRBV11-2; CDR3 DNA: TGTGCCAGCAACACCTTTCGGGGGGGGGAGAACACCGGGGAGCTGTTTTTT; CDR3 protein: CASNTFRGGENTGELFF
clone size: .; J gene: TRBJ2-3; D gene: .; V gene: TRBV7-9; CDR3 DNA: TGTGCCAGCAGCTGGACAGAGGACACAGATACGCAGTATTTT; CDR3 protein: CASSWTEDTDTQYF
clone size: .; J gene: TRBJ2-1; D gene: .; V gene: TRBV7-3; CDR3 DNA: TGTGCCAGCAGCCCCCAGGGACTCTCCTCCCTCGGGGAGCAGTTCTTC; CDR3 protein: CASSPQGLSSLGEQFF
clone size: .; J gene: TRBJ2-7; D gene: TRBD1; V gene: TRBV6-6; CDR3 DNA: TGTGCCAGCAGTAAGACAGGGGGAACCTACGAGCAGTACTTC; CDR3 protein: CASSKTGGTYEQYF
clone size: .; J gene: TRBJ2-2; D gene: .; V gene: TRBV28; CDR3 DNA: TGTGCCAGCAGTTTTCGTCAGCAGGGCGGGGAGCTGTTTTTT; CDR3 protein: CASSFRQQGGELFF
clone size: .; J gene: TRBJ2-1; D gene: TRBD2; V gene: TRBV28; CDR3 DNA: TGTGCCAGCAGTTCCGGACTAGCGGAGCAGTTCTTC; CDR3 protein: CASSSGLAEQFF
clone size: .; J gene: TRBJ1-2; D gene: TRBD1; V gene: TRBV28; CDR3 DNA: TGTGCCAGCAGTCTCGGACAGGGGGGCGGTGGCTACACCTTC; CDR3 protein: CASSLGQGGGGYTF
clone size: once; J gene: TRBJ1-1; D gene: .; V gene: TRBV21-1; CDR3 DNA: TGTGCCAGCAGCGTCTTTAAGAACACTGAAGCTTTCTTT; CDR3 protein: CASSVFKNTEAFF
clone size: .; J gene: TRBJ2-3; D gene: TRBD2; V gene: TRBV4-1; CDR3 DNA: TGCGCCAGCAGCCAAGGCCCTAGCGGGGGGGCGGTCACAGATACGCAGTATTTT; CDR3 protein: CASSQGPSGGAVTDTQYF
clone size: .; J gene: TRBJ2-1; D gene: TRBD2; V gene: TRBV4-1; CDR3 DNA: TGCGCCAGCAGCCAAGACCGGAGCGGGGGGGCCCACAATGAGCAGTTCTTC; CDR3 protein: CASSQDRSGGAHNEQFF
clone size: .; J gene: TRBJ2-5; D gene: .; V gene: TRBV7-8; CDR3 DNA: TGTGCCAGCAGCTTTCGGGAGACCCAGTACTTC; CDR3 protein: CASSFRETQYF
clone size: .; J gene: TRBJ2-7; D gene: .; V gene: TRBV7-9; CDR3 DNA: TGTGCCAGCAGCCCGTACTCAACCTACGAGCAGTACTTC; CDR3 protein: CASSPYSTYEQYF
clone size: .; J gene: TRBJ1-4; D gene: .; V gene: TRBV27; CDR3 DNA: TGTGCCAGCAGGCTACAGGGAACTAATGAAAAACTGTTTTTT; CDR3 protein: CASRLQGTNEKLFF
clone size: .; J gene: TRBJ2-6; D gene: .; V gene: TRBV7-6; CDR3 DNA: TGTGCCAGCAGCTTAGGTACAGGGCCCTCTGGGGCCAACGTCCTGACTTTC; CDR3 protein: CASSLGTGPSGANVLTF
clone size: .; J gene: TRBJ2-3; D gene: TRBD1; V gene: TRBV7-6; CDR3 DNA: TGTGCCAGCAGGGAAACAGGGGGACGGGGCACAGATACGCAGTATTTT; CDR3 protein: CASRETGGRGTDTQYF
clone size: once; J gene: TRBJ2-1; D gene: .; V gene: TRBV9; CDR3 DNA: TGTGCCAGCGGACAGGAGCAGTTCTTC; CDR3 protein: CASGQEQFF
clone size: .; J gene: TRBJ1-4; D gene: .; V gene: TRBV5-8; CDR3 DNA: TGTGCCAGCAGAATGATGGGCGCGGGCTATGAAAAACTGTTTTTT; CDR3 protein: CASRMMGAGYEKLFF
clone size: .; J gene: TRBJ2-5; D gene: .; V gene: TRBV6-6; CDR3 DNA: TGTGCCAGCAGCAAGGGGTCGTCACCAGAGACCCAGTACTTC; CDR3 protein: CASSKGSSPETQYF
clone size: few; J gene: TRBJ2-3; D gene: .; V gene: TRBV4-3; CDR3 DNA: TGCGCCAGCAGCCAGGCACTAGGCCCAGCAGATACGCAGTATTTT; CDR3 protein: CASSQALGPADTQYF